The count of the clone carrying this T cell receptor beta chain is one. Trimming removed 4 bases at V and 8 bases at J, with 19 bases between. Germline V CDR1 and CDR2: SGHDT, YYEEEE. This CDR3 spans 15 amino acids. These data come from a study of control samples from healthy donors and cancer patients. Repertoires were generated with immunoSEQ multiplex PCR, while TCRdb's copy carries only in-frame clones and drops some. Among some 250,000 clones listed, approximately 80% were seen once. This chain connects TRBV5-6 to TRBJ2-4; possibly TRBD1 or TRBD2 for D (6 bases each). Sequenced material: PBMCs. The receptor was isolated from a woman in her sixties with lung cancer. CDR3 loop: CASSRAARGEDIQYF. CDR3 DNA sequence: TGTGCCAGCAGCCGGGCGGCGAGGGGGGAGGACATTCAGTACTTC.